This T cell receptor (beta chain) originates from a study of blood T cell repertoires in COVID-19. Overall study context: From the United States, Italy and Spain came samples of acute and convalescent COVID-19. T cells, B-cell-depleted T cells, or PBMCs provided the cDNA or gDNA that served as material.

CDR3 length: 17 amino acids. J gave up 5 bases and V 5 bases, and 13 bases lay outside the gene matches. The germline V gene has CDR1 SGHTA and CDR2 FQGNSA. In the original analysis: How many nucleated cells were present was estimated from reference gene primer amplification. Clones were sequenced by immunoSEQ multiplex PCR, and TCRdb holds only the in-frame ones, with some missing. V, J and clone size reflect that table, while D and trimming were determined from the DNA. In the table there are 200,000 to 300,000 clones, approximately 86% of which are singletons. The source is a woman in her thirties who had recovered from COVID-19. This chain uses TRBV7-2 with TRBJ2-3, with 10 bases matching TRBD2. Sequencing input: peripheral blood. CDR3 DNA sequence: TGTGCCAGCAGCCCGAGGCGGCTAGCGGGGGTTCAAGATACGCAGTATTTT. It specifies CASSPRRLAGVQDTQYF. Filled out from reference TRBV7-2 and TRBJ2-3, the complete variable domain reads GAGVSQSPSNKVTEKGKDVELRCDPISGHTALYWYRQSLGQGLEFLIYFQGNSAPDKSGLPSDRFSAERTGGSVSTLTIQRTQQEDSAVYLCASSPRRLAGVQDTQYFGPGTRLTVL.